Listed here are 9 T cell receptor beta chains from one sample, sequenced in a study of T cell responses to AZD1222 COVID-19 vaccine. The assay was immunoSEQ multiplex PCR, and TCRdb's table has in-frame clones only and misses some. The table includes 150,000 to 200,000 clones, 80% to 95% detected once. Sequenced material: peripheral blood, taken on day 0 of AZD1222 vaccination. All receptors come from an adult in good health.

Notes on this clone: The germline gene is not matched at one end of the junction; a read error may be the cause. The CDR3 bases are TGTGCCAGCAGTCCACGACAGATCCTCCACTTC. This codes for CASSPRQILHF. The chain joins TRBV28 to TRBJ2-7, with D perhaps matching TRBD1 (5 bases). Per the germline V gene, CDR1 is MDHEN and CDR2 is SYDVKM. The CDR3 loop spans 11 amino acids.

V usage is TRBV5-6 and J usage is TRBJ1-6; D call uncertain. Trimming removed 0 bases at V and 7 bases at J, with 11 bases between. CDR3 length: 15 amino acids. Germline V gives CDR1 SGHDT, CDR2 YYEEEE. For the CDR3, the DNA is TGTGCCAGCAGCTTGGTTGGAGGGATGAATTCACCCCTCCACTTT. Its translation is CASSLVGGMNSPLHF.

This sequence joins TRBV27 and TRBJ2-7; TRBD1 agrees at 7 bases. Trimming at V came to 6 bases and at J to 3 bases, leaving 2 bases not matched to a gene. The germline V gene encodes CDR1 MNHEY and CDR2 SMNVEV (reference sequence). This CDR3 comprises 12 residues. In DNA form, the CDR3 reads TGTGCCAGCAGGTACAGGGGCTACGAGCAGTACTTC. Protein sequence: CASRYRGYEQYF.

This chain connects TRBV19 to TRBJ1-1; no reliable D call. CDR1 and CDR2 from the germline V gene are LNHDA and SQIVND (reference sequence). The CDR3 length is 13 residues. The V gene lost 3 bases and the J gene lost 0 bases, with 5 bases spanning the gap. The CDR3 here is CASSMGMNTEAFF. CDR3 nucleotides: TGTGCCAGTAGTATGGGGATGAACACTGAAGCTTTCTTT.

The V gene is TRBV10-3, the J gene TRBJ2-1; possible D gene TRBD1, 5 bases. The CDR3 spans 13 residues. Trimming took off 6 bases at V and 5 bases at J, with 11 bases between the two ends. Looked up from germline, CDR1 is ENHRY and CDR2 is SYGVKD. As DNA, the CDR3 is TGTGCCATCAGCACGTCGGACAACAATGAGCAGTTCTTC. The encoded protein is CAISTSDNNEQFF.

V usage is TRBV5-1 and J usage is TRBJ2-7; D unclear. This CDR3 comprises 11 residues. CDR1 and CDR2 (germline): SGHRS, YFSETQ. Trimming took off 4 bases at V and 0 bases at J, with 2 bases between the two ends. The CDR3 sequence is CASSTSYEQYF. For the CDR3, the DNA is TGCGCCAGCAGCACCTCCTACGAGCAGTACTTC.

The CDR3 nucleotides read TGCAGTGCTAGTCCCGGGACAGGGAAAAATACGCAGTATTTT. This codes for CSASPGTGKNTQYF. The chain joins TRBV20-1 to TRBJ2-3, with 9 bases aligning to TRBD1. Trimming cost V 3 bases and J 7 bases; bases outside gene matches: 8. CDR1 and CDR2 (germline): DFQATT, SNEGSKA (reference sequence). The CDR3 runs to 14 residues.

This clone was observed a handful of times. The chain is built from TRBV6-4 and TRBJ2-1, with 11 bases matching TRBD2. V trimming: 9 bases; J trimming: 0 bases; junction bases outside the gene matches: 13. This CDR3 comprises 18 residues. Germline CDR1 MRHNA, CDR2 SNTAGT. CDR3: CARLTSGGSSSSYNEQFF. CDR3 DNA: TGTGCCAGGCTCACTAGCGGGGGATCCTCGAGCTCCTACAATGAGCAGTTCTTC.

V is TRBV7-2 and J is TRBJ2-1; 8 nucleotides align to TRBD2. V lost 5 bases and J lost 8; bases outside the gene matches: 8. The CDR3 runs 14 residues. Germline V gives CDR1 SGHTA, CDR2 FQGNSA. The CDR3 sequence is CASSAREGGYEQFF. The DNA for the CDR3 is TGTGCCAGCAGCGCCCGGGAGGGGGGGTATGAGCAGTTCTTC. Together with reference TRBV7-2 and TRBJ2-1, the CDR3 gives the full variable domain: GAGVSQSPSNKVTEKGKDVELRCDPISGHTALYWYRQSLGQGLEFLIYFQGNSAPDKSGLPSDRFSAERTGGSVSTLTIQRTQQEDSAVYLCASSAREGGYEQFFGPGTRLTVL.